The TCR beta chain under discussion was sequenced for a study of cytomegalovirus exposure and HLA in healthy donors. Findings of the study overall: Most TCRs appeared rarely, but some public TCRs recurred in many donors. Earlier findings revealed that most TCR beta V segments proved productive either about 87% or about 30% of the time.

About this clone itself: Its antigen remains unknown.

The CDR3 has 14 amino acids. Germline assignment: CDR1 SGHRS and CDR2 YFSETQ. J lost 3 bases, V lost 7 bases, and 7 bases had no gene match. Vbeta (60) and Jbeta (13) primers were used in the PCR. Some clones are missing from TCRdb's copy, which holds only in-frame ones; the method was immunoSEQ multiplex PCR. The sample has approximately 170,000 clones, approximately 70% seen once. The sample was PBMCs. The sequence derives from a woman younger than 30 in good health and CMV-seropositive. The chain employs TRBV5-1 and TRBJ1-1; 9 bases are a match to TRBD1. Here the CDR3 reads CASGYTGGDTEAFF. The CDR3 coding sequence is TGCGCCAGCGGATATACAGGGGGCGACACTGAAGCTTTCTTT.